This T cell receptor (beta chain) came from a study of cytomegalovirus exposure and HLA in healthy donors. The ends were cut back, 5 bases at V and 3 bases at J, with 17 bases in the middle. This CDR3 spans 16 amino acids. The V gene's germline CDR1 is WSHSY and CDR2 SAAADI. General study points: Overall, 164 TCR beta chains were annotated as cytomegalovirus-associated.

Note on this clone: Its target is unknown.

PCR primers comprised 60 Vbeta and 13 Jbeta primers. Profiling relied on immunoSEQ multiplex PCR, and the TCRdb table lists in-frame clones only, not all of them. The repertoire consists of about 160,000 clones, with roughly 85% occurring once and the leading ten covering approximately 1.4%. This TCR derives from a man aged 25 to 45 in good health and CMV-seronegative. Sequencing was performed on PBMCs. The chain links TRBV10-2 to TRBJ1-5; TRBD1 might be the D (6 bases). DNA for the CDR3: TGCGCCAGCAGTAGTAAGGGCCGGGACATCAATCAGCCCCAGCATTTT. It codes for CASSSKGRDINQPQHF.